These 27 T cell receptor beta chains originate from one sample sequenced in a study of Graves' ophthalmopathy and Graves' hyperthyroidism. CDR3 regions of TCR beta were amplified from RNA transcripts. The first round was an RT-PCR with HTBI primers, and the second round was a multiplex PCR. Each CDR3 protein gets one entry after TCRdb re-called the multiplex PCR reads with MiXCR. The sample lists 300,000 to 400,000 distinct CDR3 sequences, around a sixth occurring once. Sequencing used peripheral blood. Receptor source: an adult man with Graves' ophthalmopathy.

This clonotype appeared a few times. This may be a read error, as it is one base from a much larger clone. DNA of the CDR3: TGTGTCAGCAGCCAGGGACAGAGCAGCAATCAGCCCCAGCATTTT. Amino acid sequence: CVSSQGQSSNQPQHF. The chain combines TRBV14 with TRBJ1-5; 7 positions match TRBD1. CDR3 length equals 15 residues. The V gene's germline CDR1 is SGHDN and CDR2 FVKESK.

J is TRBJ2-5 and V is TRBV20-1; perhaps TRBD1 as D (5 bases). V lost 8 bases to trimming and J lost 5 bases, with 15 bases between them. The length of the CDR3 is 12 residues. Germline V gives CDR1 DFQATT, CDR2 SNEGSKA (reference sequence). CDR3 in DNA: TGCAGTTCCTCGCTTGGGGCCGAGACCCAGTACTTC. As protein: CSSSLGAETQYF.

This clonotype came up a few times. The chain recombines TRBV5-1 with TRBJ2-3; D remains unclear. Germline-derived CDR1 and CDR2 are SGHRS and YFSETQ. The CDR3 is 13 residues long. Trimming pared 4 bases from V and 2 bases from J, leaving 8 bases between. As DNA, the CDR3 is TGCGCCAGCAGCCCCGCCGCCACAGATACGCAGTATTTT. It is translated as CASSPAATDTQYF.

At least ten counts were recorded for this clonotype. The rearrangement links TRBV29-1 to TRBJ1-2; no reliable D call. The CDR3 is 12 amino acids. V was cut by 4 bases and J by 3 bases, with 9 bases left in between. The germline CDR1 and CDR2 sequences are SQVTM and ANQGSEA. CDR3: CSVVVFDYGYTF. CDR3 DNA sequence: TGCAGCGTTGTAGTGTTCGACTATGGCTACACCTTC.

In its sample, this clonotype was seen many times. The CDR3 nucleotides read TGTGCCAGCAGTTTAGTCTTAGGCAGCAATCAGCCCCAGCATTTT. Translated, it gives CASSLVLGSNQPQHF. The chain has TRBV27 and TRBJ1-5; D is uncertain. The V gene's germline CDR1 is MNHEY and CDR2 SMNVEV (reference sequence). The length of the CDR3 is 15 residues. Trimming pared 2 bases from V and 1 base from J, leaving 9 bases between.

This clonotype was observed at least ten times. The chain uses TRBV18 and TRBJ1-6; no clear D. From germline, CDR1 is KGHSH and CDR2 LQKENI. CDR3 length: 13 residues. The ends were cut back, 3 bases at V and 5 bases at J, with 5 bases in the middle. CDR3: CASSPRDNSPLHF. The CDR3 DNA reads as TGTGCCAGCTCACCGAGGGATAATTCACCCCTCCACTTT.

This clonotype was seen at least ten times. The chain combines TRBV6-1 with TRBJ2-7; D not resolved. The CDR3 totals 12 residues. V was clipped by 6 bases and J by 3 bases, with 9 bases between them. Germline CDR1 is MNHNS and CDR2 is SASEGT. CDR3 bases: TGTGCCAGCAGAACTACAAGCTACGAGCAGTACTTC. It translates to CASRTTSYEQYF.

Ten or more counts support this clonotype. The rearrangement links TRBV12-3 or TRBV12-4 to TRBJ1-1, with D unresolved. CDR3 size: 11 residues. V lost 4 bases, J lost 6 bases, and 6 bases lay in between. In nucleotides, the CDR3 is TGTGCCAGCAGTTCGGGTGCTGAAGCTTTCTTT. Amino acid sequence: CASSSGAEAFF.

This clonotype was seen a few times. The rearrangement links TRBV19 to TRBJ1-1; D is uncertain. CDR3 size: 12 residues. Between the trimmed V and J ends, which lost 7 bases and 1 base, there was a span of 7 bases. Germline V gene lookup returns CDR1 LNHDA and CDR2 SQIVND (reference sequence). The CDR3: CASKVGNTEAFF. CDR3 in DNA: TGTGCCAGTAAAGTCGGGAACACTGAAGCTTTCTTT.

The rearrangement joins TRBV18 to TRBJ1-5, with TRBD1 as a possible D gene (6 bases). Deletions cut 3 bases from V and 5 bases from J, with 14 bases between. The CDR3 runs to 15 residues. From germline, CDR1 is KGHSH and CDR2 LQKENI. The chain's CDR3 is CASSPLTGPYQPQHF. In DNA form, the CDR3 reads TGTGCCAGCTCACCTCTAACAGGGCCTTATCAGCCCCAGCATTTT.

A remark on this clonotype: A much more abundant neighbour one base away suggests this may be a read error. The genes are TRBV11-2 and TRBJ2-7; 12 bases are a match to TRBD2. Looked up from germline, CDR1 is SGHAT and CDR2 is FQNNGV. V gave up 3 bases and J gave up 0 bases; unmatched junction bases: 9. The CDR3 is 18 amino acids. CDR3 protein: CASSFRVLAGGTSYEQYF. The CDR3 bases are TGTGCCAGCAGCTTCAGAGTGCTAGCGGGGGGGACCTCCTACGAGCAGTACTTC. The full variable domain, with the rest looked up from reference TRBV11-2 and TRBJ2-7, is EAGVAQSPRYKIIEKRQSVAFWCNPISGHATLYWYQQILGQGPKLLIQFQNNGVVDDSQLPKDRFSAERLKGVDSTLKIQPAKLEDSAVYLCASSFRVLAGGTSYEQYFGPGTRLTVT.

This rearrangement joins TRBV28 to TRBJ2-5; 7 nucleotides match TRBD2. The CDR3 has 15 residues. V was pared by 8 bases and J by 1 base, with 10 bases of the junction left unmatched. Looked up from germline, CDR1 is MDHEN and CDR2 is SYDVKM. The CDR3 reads CASPPSGGAQETQYF. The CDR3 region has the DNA TGTGCCAGCCCCCCTAGCGGAGGGGCCCAAGAGACCCAGTACTTC.

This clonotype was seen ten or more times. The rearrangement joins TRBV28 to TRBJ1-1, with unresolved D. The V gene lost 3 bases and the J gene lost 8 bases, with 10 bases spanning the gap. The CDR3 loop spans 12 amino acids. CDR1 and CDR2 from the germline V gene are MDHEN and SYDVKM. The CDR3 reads CASSLSYGEAFF. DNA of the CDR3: TGTGCCAGCAGTTTGTCGTACGGGGAAGCTTTCTTT.

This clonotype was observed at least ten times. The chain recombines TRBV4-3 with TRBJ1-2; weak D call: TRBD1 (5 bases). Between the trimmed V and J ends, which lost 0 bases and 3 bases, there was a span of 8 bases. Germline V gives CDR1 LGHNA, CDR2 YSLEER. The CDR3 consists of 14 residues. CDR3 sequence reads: CASSQDTGDYGYTF. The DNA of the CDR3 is TGCGCCAGCAGCCAAGATACAGGCGACTATGGCTACACCTTC.

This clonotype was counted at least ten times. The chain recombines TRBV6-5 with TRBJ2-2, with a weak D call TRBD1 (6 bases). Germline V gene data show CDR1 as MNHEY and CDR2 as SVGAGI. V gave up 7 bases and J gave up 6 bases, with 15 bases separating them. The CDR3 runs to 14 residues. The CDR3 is CASKFGQSAGELFF. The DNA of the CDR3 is TGTGCCAGCAAGTTTGGACAGTCGGCCGGGGAGCTGTTTTTT.

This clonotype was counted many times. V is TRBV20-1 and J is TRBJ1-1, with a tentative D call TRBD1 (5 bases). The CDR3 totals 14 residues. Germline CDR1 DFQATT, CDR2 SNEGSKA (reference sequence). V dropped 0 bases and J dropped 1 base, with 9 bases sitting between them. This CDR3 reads CSARDPRGNTEAFF. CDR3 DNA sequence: TGCAGTGCTAGAGATCCGAGGGGGAACACTGAAGCTTTCTTT.

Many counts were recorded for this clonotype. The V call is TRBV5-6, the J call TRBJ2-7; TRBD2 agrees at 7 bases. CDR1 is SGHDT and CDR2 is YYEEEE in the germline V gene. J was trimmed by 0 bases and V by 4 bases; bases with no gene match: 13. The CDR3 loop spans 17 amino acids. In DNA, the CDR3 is TGTGCCAGCAGCCTCGGCGGTGGGAGGGCGATCTCCTACGAGCAGTACTTC. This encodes CASSLGGGRAISYEQYF.

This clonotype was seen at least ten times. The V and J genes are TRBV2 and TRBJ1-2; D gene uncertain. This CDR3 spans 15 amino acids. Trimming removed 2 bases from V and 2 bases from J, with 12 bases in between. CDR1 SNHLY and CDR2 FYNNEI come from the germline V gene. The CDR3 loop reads CASSELRGINYGYTF. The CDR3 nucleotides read TGTGCCAGCAGTGAACTTCGCGGGATCAACTATGGCTACACCTTC.

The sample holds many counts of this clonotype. Written as DNA, the CDR3 is TGTGCCAGCAGCCAGGGACAGGGACGCACCGGGGAGCTGTTTTTT. The encoded protein is CASSQGQGRTGELFF. This rearrangement joins TRBV7-6 to TRBJ2-2, with 9 bases identical to TRBD1. Per germline, CDR1 SGHVS and CDR2 FNYEAQ. This CDR3 has 15 residues. The V gene end was trimmed by 5 bases and the J gene end by 4 bases; junction bases not matched to a gene: 5.

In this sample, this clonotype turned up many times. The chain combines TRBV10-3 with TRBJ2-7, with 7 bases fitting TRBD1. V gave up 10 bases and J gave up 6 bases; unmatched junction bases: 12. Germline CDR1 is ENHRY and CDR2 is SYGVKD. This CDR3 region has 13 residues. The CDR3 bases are TGTGCCACGCTCGGACAGGTAATGAGCGAGCAGTACTTC. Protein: CATLGQVMSEQYF.

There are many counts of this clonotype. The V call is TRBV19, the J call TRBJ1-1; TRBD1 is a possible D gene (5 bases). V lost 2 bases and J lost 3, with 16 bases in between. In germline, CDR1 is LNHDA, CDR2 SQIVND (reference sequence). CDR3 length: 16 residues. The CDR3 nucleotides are TGTGCCAGTAGTATAACAGGCGGACGGAGGGACACTGAAGCTTTCTTT. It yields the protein CASSITGGRRDTEAFF.

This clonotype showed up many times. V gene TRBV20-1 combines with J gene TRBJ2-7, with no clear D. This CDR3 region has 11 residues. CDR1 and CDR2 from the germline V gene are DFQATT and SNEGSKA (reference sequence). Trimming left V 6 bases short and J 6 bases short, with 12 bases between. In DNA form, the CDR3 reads TGCAGTGCGAGAAGAAGTCGCGAGCAGTACTTC. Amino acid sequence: CSARRSREQYF.

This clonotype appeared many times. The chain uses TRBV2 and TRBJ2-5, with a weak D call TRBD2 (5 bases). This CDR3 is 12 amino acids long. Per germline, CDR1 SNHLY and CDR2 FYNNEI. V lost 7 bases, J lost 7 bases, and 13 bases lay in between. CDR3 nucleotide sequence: TGTGCCAGCACCCCGGCGGGCGGGACCCAGTACTTC. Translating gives CASTPAGGTQYF. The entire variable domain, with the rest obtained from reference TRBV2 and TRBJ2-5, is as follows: EPEVTQTPSHQVTQMGQEVILRCVPISNHLYFYWYRQILGQKVEFLVSFYNNEISEKSEIFDDQFSVERPDGSNFTLKIRSTKLEDSAMYFCASTPAGGTQYFGPGTRLLVL.

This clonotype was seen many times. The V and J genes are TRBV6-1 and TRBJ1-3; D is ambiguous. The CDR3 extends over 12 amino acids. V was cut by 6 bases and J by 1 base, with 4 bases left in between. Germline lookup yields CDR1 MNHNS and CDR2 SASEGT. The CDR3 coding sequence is TGTGCCAGCAGGACTTCTGGAAACACCATATATTTT. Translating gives CASRTSGNTIYF.

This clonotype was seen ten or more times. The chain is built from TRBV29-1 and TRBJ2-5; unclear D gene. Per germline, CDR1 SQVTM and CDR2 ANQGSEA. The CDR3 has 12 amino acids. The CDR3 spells CNAGPSPETQYF. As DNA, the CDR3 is TGCAACGCCGGGCCCAGCCCTGAGACCCAGTACTTC.

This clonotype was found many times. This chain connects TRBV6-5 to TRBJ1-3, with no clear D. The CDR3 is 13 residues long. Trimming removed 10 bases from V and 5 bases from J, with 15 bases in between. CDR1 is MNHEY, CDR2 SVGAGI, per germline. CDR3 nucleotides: TGTGCCACCCGGACCGTCGGTAGAAACACCATATATTTT. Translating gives CATRTVGRNTIYF.

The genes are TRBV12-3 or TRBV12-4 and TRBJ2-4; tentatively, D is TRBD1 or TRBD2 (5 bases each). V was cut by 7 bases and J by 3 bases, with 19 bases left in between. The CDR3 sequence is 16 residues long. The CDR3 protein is CASTLGRQGLKNIQYF. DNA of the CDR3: TGTGCCAGCACCCTGGGACGGCAGGGTCTCAAAAACATTCAGTACTTC.